The 5 T cell receptor beta chains given below trace back to one sample, sequenced in a study of blood T cell repertoires in COVID-19. This table comes from immunoSEQ multiplex PCR, and its TCRdb copy is limited to in-frame clones, with some not included. Of 100,000 to 150,000 clones listed, approximately 74% are singletons. The material sequenced was peripheral blood. Every receptor here comes from a woman aged 70-85 years with acute or convalescent COVID-19.

This clone was seen only a few times. This CDR3 reads CASSLTTGGGDTQYF. As DNA, the CDR3 is TGTGCCAGCAGCTTAACGACAGGGGGAGGAGATACGCAGTATTTT. The V and J genes are TRBV5-5 and TRBJ2-3; 9 nucleotides line up with TRBD1. The CDR3 length is 15 residues. Per the germline V gene, CDR1 is SGHKS and CDR2 is YYEKEE (reference sequence). Germline trimming cut 2 bases from V and 5 bases from J; bases unmatched to any gene: 6.

This clone was observed a few times. The chain carries TRBV19 and TRBJ1-5; D not resolved. Trimming left V 3 bases short and J 4 bases short, with 4 bases between. Germline V lookup: CDR1 LNHDA, CDR2 SQIVND (reference sequence). The CDR3 extends over 12 amino acids. CDR3 sequence: CASSMENQPQHF. CDR3 sequence (DNA): TGTGCCAGTAGTATGGAGAATCAGCCCCAGCATTTT.

This clone has only one observation. The chain uses TRBV9 and TRBJ2-5, with 8 bases lining up with TRBD1. The CDR3 has 14 residues. V trimming: 4 bases; J trimming: 5 bases; junction bases outside the gene matches: 7. The germline CDR1 and CDR2 sequences are SGDLS and YYNGEE. CDR3 protein: CASSPPDRAETQYF. As DNA, the CDR3 is TGTGCCAGCAGCCCACCGGACAGGGCGGAGACCCAGTACTTC.

This chain joins TRBV2 and TRBJ1-4; 7 nucleotides agree with TRBD1. Germline CDR1 and CDR2: SNHLY and FYNNEI. The CDR3 covers 13 residues. J lost 5 bases, V lost 6 bases, and 3 bases had no gene match. CDR3 loop: CASSGTENEKLFF. The CDR3 DNA reads as TGTGCCAGCAGCGGGACAGAGAATGAAAAACTGTTTTTT.

The V and J genes are TRBV6-4 and TRBJ2-1; 13 bases agree with TRBD2. Germline CDR1 MRHNA, CDR2 SNTAGT. Trimming took 6 bases from V and 9 from J; bases not matched to a gene: 8. CDR3 length: 15 residues. The CDR3 DNA sequence: TGTGCCAGCAGCATTACTAGCGGGGGGGCCGGTGAGCAGTTCTTC. Protein product: CASSITSGGAGEQFF.